These T cell receptor beta chains were read from a single sample in a study of OX40 agonist ivuxolimab in advanced cancers. Data came from immunoSEQ multiplex PCR; TCRdb stores just in-frame clones and leaves some out. This table holds about 82,000 clones, around 90% found once. Source: CD4+ or CD8+ T cells sorted from blood, taken in a trial of the OX40 agonist ivuxolimab. These receptors were collected from an adult with an advanced solid tumor such as melanoma, head and neck, liver or kidney cancer. Each CDR3 is given with its conserved first and last residue. A D gene is named only where the DNA matches it firmly. Rows may omit the clone size; those that give it use once, few, many or a size class.

.,TRBD1,TRBJ2-3,TRBV6-5,CASSTGQGSTDTQYF,TGTGCCAGCAGTACCGGACAGGGGAGCACAGATACGCAGTATTTT
.,.,TRBJ2-7,TRBV7-9,CASSSVGSYEQYF,TGTGCCAGCAGCTCTGTGGGATCCTACGAGCAGTACTTC
.,.,TRBJ1-5,TRBV9,CASSVRVDQPQHF,TGTGCCAGCAGCGTCCGGGTAGATCAGCCCCAGCATTTT
.,TRBD2,TRBJ2-3,TRBV7-8,CASSLTPTGGFTDTQYF,TGTGCCAGCAGCTTAACCCCAACGGGGGGGTTCACAGATACGCAGTATTTT
.,.,TRBJ2-3,TRBV9,CASSVVSSYTDTQYF,TGTGCCAGCAGCGTAGTCTCTAGCTACACAGATACGCAGTATTTT
.,TRBD1,TRBJ1-2,TRBV2,CASSLGGGTAAPGGYTF,TGTGCCAGCAGTTTGGGGGGTGGGACAGCCGCGCCGGGAGGCTACACCTTC
.,.,TRBJ2-3,TRBV6-5,CASSRRQTDTQYF,TGTGCCAGCAGCCGGCGACAAACAGATACGCAGTATTTT
.,.,TRBJ1-5,TRBV7-3,CASRHRQPQHF,TGTGCCAGCAGGCATCGTCAGCCCCAGCATTTT
.,TRBD1,TRBJ1-1,TRBV6-6,CASSSDREGTEAFF,TGTGCCAGCAGTTCTGACAGGGAGGGCACTGAAGCTTTCTTT
.,TRBD2,TRBJ2-2,TRBV30,CAWRGVAGPGELFF,TGTGCCTGGAGGGGAGTAGCGGGGCCCGGGGAGCTGTTTTTT
once,.,TRBJ2-1,TRBV6-6,CASSSGGGVGFF,TGTGCCAGCAGCAGCGGAGGGGGAGTGGGGTTCTTC
.,.,TRBJ2-6,TRBV5-5,CASSSQLGAGANVLTF,TGTGCCAGCAGCAGCCAGTTGGGAGCTGGGGCCAACGTCCTGACTTTC
.,.,TRBJ1-2,TRBV27,CASSLRESYGYTF,TGTGCCAGCAGTCTGCGGGAGTCCTATGGCTACACCTTC
once,.,TRBJ2-3,TRBV2,CASTPGGPRGDTQYF,TGTGCCAGCACCCCCGGGGGGCCCCGGGGAGATACGCAGTATTTT
once,.,TRBJ2-2,TRBV7-8,CASSKRGSNTGELFF,TGTGCCAGCAGCAAGAGGGGGTCAAACACCGGGGAGCTGTTTTTT
.,TRBD2,TRBJ2-7,TRBV6-5,CASSTVAGGSHEQYF,TGTGCCAGCAGTACCGTAGCGGGGGGAAGCCACGAGCAGTACTTC
.,.,TRBJ1-2,TRBV19,CASSIEGVAGYTF,TGTGCCAGTAGTATAGAGGGGGTTGCCGGCTACACCTTC
.,TRBD1,TRBJ1-1,TRBV13,CASSLLGTGEAFF,TGTGCCAGCAGCTTACTAGGGACAGGCGAGGCTTTCTTT
.,.,TRBJ1-2,TRBV4-2,CASSQGLSSNYGYTF,TGTGCCAGCAGCCAAGGCCTCTCATCTAACTATGGCTACACCTTC
.,.,TRBJ2-1,TRBV4-2,CASTPRISSGRDNEQFF,TGTGCCAGCACCCCAAGGATATCGAGCGGTCGGGACAATGAGCAGTTCTTC
.,.,TRBJ2-7,TRBV28,CASSLPGNSYEQYF,TGTGCCAGCAGTTTGCCTGGGAACTCCTACGAGCAGTACTTC
once,TRBD1,TRBJ1-1,TRBV28,CASSSLPGQGTEAFF,TGTGCCAGCAGCTCTCTCCCGGGACAGGGCACTGAAGCTTTCTTT
.,.,TRBJ2-7,TRBV29-1,CSVSSLGGYEQYF,TGCAGCGTTTCCAGCCTTGGGGGATACGAGCAGTACTTC
.,TRBD2,TRBJ2-7,TRBV4-2,CASSQVGLAGYEQYF,TGTGCCAGCAGCCAAGTCGGGCTAGCGGGGTACGAGCAGTACTTC
.,TRBD1,TRBJ2-3,TRBV19,CASSIPTGMGGTDTQYF,TGTGCCAGTAGTATTCCGACAGGGATGGGTGGTACAGATACGCAGTATTTT
.,.,TRBJ2-3,TRBV5-1,CASSLDGQSTDTQYF,TGCGCCAGCAGCTTGGATGGGCAGAGCACAGATACGCAGTATTTT
once,.,TRBJ1-2,TRBV7-9,CASSQPRLGGQENYGYTF,TGTGCCAGCAGCCAACCACGACTTGGAGGGCAGGAGAACTATGGCTACACCTTC
.,.,TRBJ2-3,TRBV19,CASSMADRDTQYF,TGTGCCAGTAGTATGGCTGACAGAGATACGCAGTATTTT
.,.,TRBJ2-7,TRBV12-5,CASGLFYEQYF,TGTGCTAGTGGCCTTTTCTACGAGCAGTACTTC
.,TRBD2,TRBJ2-2,TRBV10-3,CAISAGLASTGELFF,TGTGCCATCAGTGCGGGACTAGCGAGCACCGGGGAGCTGTTTTTT
.,.,TRBJ1-1,TRBV2,CASNENTEAFF,TGTGCCAGCAATGAAAACACTGAAGCTTTCTTT
.,.,TRBJ2-7,TRBV6-5,CASSPTDGRDYEQYF,TGTGCCAGCAGTCCTACGGATGGACGGGACTACGAGCAGTACTTC
few,TRBD1,TRBJ1-2,TRBV5-1,CASSSGTGDPYGYTF,TGCGCCAGCAGCTCCGGGACAGGTGACCCCTATGGCTACACCTTC
.,.,TRBJ2-3,TRBV7-8,CASSRWEARGGDTQYF,TGTGCCAGCAGCCGATGGGAGGCTAGGGGTGGGGATACGCAGTATTTT
.,TRBD2,TRBJ2-7,TRBV11-2,CASSLSASGIEQYF,TGTGCCAGCAGCTTAAGTGCTAGCGGGATTGAGCAGTACTTC
once,.,TRBJ2-7,TRBV29-1,CSVEVVAGAGEQYF,TGCAGCGTTGAAGTTGTGGCGGGGGCCGGGGAGCAGTACTTC
.,.,TRBJ2-7,TRBV6-5,CASSRSIDSYEQYF,TGTGCCAGCAGTCGATCCATCGACAGCTACGAGCAGTACTTC
.,.,TRBJ1-1,TRBV18,CASSPGTEAFF,TGTGCCAGCTCACCGGGAACTGAAGCTTTCTTT
.,.,TRBJ2-1,TRBV2,CASSVRRRGSPDYNEQFF,TGTGCCAGCAGTGTAAGACGAAGGGGGAGTCCCGACTACAATGAGCAGTTCTTC
.,.,TRBJ1-2,TRBV6-1,CASSEWGEFYGYTF,TGTGCCAGCAGTGAATGGGGGGAGTTCTATGGCTACACCTTC